This record covers a single TCR beta chain. Its specificity is not known. Sequencing was performed with immunoSEQ multiplex PCR; in TCRdb, only in-frame clones are kept and a portion is missing. The sample includes 100,000 to 120,000 clones, about 85% seen only once; the top ten take approximately 4%. These data originate in a study of cytomegalovirus exposure and HLA in healthy donors. Findings of the study overall: The tendency of first-cohort TCR clusters to co-occur in the roughly 130 validation repertoires emerged from a later analysis.

V was clipped by 6 bases and J by 4 bases; unmatched bases: 8. Germline V CDR1 and CDR2: MNHEY, SVGAGI. CDR3 size: 15 residues. The donors were part of the validation cohort of over a hundred subjects. That cohort was separate from the first cohort, which comprised 500 to 700 subjects. Sequenced sample: PBMCs. This receptor was obtained from a woman aged 18-35 years in good health and CMV-seropositive. The chain combines TRBV6-5 with TRBJ2-7, with 11 bases lining up with TRBD1. CDR3 sequence: CASRPTRDRGYEQYF. The CDR3 nucleotides are TGTGCCAGCAGACCGACCCGGGACAGGGGGTACGAGCAGTACTTC.